This T cell receptor beta chain was found in a study of blood T cells in healthy people across ages. Study-level findings and limits: Naive T cell percentage by flow cytometry tracked strongly with beta diversity. Roughly linear age-related decline in beta diversity appeared, significant by age roughly 40.

A J-beta primer mix and a sample-barcoded 5' primer were used in a second PCR of roughly 7 to 12 cycles. Carrying 12 random nucleotides, a template-switch adaptor labeled each individual cDNA molecule. One entry per CDR3 protein, called by TCRdb with MiXCR from the 5' RACE reads. The profile covers over 1.5 million distinct CDR3 sequences, with around 50% appearing a single time and less than 2.5% taken by the ten largest. Regarding this clonotype: The antigen is unknown.

For every donor, a draw yielded roughly 9.3 milliliters of peripheral blood. The length of the CDR3 is 16 residues. The V gene lost 0 bases and the J gene lost 3 bases, with 14 bases spanning the gap. The sequenced sample was blood. This receptor was taken from a woman aged 40-49 years in good health. The chain is built from TRBV5-7 and TRBJ2-3; D tentatively reads TRBD1 or TRBD2 (5 bases each). TRBV5-7 is sorted into the ORF group, with uncertain function. As DNA, the CDR3 is TGTGCCAGCAGCTTGGGGCAGGGAGTGTTGACAGATACGCAGTATTTT. Protein sequence: CASSLGQGVLTDTQYF.